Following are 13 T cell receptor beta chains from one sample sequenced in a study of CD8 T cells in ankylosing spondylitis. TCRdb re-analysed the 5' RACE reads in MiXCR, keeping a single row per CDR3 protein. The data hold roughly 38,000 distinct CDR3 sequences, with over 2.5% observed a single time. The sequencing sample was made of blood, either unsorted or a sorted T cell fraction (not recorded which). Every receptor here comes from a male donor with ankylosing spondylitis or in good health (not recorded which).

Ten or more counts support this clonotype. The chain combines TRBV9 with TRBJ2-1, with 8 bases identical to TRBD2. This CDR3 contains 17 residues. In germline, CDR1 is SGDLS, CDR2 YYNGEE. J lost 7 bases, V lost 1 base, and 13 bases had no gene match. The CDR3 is CASSVQTSGLLGNEQFF. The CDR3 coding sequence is TGTGCCAGCAGCGTACAAACTAGCGGACTGCTAGGGAATGAGCAGTTCTTC.

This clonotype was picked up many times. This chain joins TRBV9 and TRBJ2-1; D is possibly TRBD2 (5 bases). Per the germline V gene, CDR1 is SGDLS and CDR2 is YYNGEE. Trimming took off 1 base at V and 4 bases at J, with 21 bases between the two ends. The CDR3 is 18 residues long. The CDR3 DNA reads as TGTGCCAGCAGCGTATTGCCTCGCCCACTAGAGAGATACAATGAGCAGTTCTTC. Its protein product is CASSVLPRPLERYNEQFF.

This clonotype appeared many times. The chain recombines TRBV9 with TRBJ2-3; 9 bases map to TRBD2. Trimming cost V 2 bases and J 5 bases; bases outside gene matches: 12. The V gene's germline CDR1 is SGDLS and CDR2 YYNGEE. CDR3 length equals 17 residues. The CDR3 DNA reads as TGTGCCAGCAGCGTGGGTCCTATAGCGGGGGCGGGAGATACGCAGTATTTT. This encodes CASSVGPIAGAGDTQYF.

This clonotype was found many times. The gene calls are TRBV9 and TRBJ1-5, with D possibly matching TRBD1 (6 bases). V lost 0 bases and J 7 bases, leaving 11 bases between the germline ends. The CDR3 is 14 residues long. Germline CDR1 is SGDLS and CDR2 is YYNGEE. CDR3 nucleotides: TGTGCCAGCAGCGTAGATACAGGGCCCCAGCCCCAGCATTTT. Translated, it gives CASSVDTGPQPQHF.

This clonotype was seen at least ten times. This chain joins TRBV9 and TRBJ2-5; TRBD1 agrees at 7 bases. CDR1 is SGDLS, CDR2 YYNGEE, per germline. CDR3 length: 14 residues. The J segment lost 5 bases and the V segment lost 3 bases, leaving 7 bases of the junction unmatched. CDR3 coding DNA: TGTGCCAGCAGCGACCCCGACAGGGCGGAGACCCAGTACTTC. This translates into CASSDPDRAETQYF.

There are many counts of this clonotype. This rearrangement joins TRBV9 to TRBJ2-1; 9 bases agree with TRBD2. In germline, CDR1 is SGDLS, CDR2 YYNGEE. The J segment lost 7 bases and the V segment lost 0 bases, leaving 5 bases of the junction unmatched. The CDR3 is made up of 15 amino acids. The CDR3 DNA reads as TGTGCCAGCAGCGTAGATGGGACTAGCACTAATGAGCAGTTCTTC. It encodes CASSVDGTSTNEQFF.

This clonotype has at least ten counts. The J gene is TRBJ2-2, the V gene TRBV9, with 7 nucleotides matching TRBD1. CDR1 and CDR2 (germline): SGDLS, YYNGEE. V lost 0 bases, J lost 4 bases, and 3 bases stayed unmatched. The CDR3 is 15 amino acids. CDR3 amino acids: CASSVDQGVTGELFF. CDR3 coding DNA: TGTGCCAGCAGCGTAGATCAGGGGGTCACCGGGGAGCTGTTTTTT.

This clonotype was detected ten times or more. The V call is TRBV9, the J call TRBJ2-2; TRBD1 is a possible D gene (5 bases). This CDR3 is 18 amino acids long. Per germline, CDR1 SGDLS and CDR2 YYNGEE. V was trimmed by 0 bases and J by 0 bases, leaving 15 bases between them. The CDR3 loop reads CASSVVSGGAPNTGELFF. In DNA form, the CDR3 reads TGTGCCAGCAGCGTAGTGTCTGGTGGGGCTCCGAACACCGGGGAGCTGTTTTTT.

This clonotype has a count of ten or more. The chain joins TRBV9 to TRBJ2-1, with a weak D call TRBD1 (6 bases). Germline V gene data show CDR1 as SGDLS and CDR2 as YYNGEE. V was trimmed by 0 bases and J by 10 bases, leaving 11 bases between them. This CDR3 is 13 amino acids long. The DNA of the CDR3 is TGTGCCAGCAGCGTAGTGGCAGGGGACGAGCAGTTCTTC. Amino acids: CASSVVAGDEQFF.

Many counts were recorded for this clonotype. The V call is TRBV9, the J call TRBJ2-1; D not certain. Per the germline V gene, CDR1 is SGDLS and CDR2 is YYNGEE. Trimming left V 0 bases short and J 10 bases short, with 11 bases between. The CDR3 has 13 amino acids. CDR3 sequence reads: CASSVVGIAEQFF. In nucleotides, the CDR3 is TGTGCCAGCAGCGTAGTGGGAATTGCAGAGCAGTTCTTC. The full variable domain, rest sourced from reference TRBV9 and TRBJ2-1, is DSGVTQTPKHLITATGQRVTLRCSPRSGDLSVYWYQQSLDQGLQFLIQYYNGEERAKGNILERFSAQQFPDLHSELNLSSLELGDSALYFCASSVVGIAEQFFGPGTRLTVL.

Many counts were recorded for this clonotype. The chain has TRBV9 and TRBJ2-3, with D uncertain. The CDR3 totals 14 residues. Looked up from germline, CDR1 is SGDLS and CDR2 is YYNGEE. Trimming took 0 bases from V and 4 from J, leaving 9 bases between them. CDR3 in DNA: TGTGCCAGCAGCGTAGACAGTTACCCAGATACGCAGTATTTT. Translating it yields CASSVDSYPDTQYF.

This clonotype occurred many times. This CDR3 is CASSATGASTDTQYF. The CDR3 nucleotides are TGTGCCAGCAGCGCGACCGGGGCTAGCACAGATACGCAGTATTTT. The chain carries TRBV9 and TRBJ2-3, with D tentatively TRBD1 or TRBD2 (5 bases each). The CDR3 is made up of 15 amino acids. The V and J ends lost 3 bases and 0 bases respectively, with 11 bases between them. Germline V gene lookup returns CDR1 SGDLS and CDR2 YYNGEE.

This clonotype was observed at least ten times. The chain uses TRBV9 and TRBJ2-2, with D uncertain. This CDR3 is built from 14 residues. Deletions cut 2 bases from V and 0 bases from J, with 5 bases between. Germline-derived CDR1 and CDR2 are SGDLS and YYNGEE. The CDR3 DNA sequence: TGTGCCAGCAGCGTTTGGTCGAACACCGGGGAGCTGTTTTTT. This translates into CASSVWSNTGELFF.